These 23 T cell receptor beta chains were sequenced from one sample in a study of T cell repertoires in cytomegalovirus infection. These TCRs are of unknown antigen specificity. TCRdb passed the reads through MiXCR, listing each CDR3 protein once. The table shows around 47,000 distinct CDR3 sequences, with roughly a fifth occurring only once. The sample consisted of CD8+ T cells from cultured PBMCs, taken from culture after CMV antigen stimulation. The source of these receptors is a human donor in good health (CMV status not recorded). Some clones in this sample may be carry-over from other donors' samples.

CDR3 coding DNA: TGCGCCAGCAGCCAAGGAAGGAGCTCCTATAATTCACCCCTCCACTTT. This gives the protein CASSQGRSSYNSPLHF. This chain connects TRBV4-3 to TRBJ1-6; no clear D. Trimming stripped 1 base from V and 0 bases from J, with 7 bases between. This CDR3 spans 16 amino acids. CDR1 and CDR2 (germline): LGHNA, YSLEER.

Comment on this clonotype: Relative to the germline gene, one junction end is altered; a read error may explain this. The V call is TRBV6-1, the J call TRBJ2-3; 8 bases are a match to TRBD1. The length of the CDR3 is 15 residues. In germline, CDR1 is MNHNS, CDR2 SASEGT. CDR3 amino acids: CPSSPSGGAADTQYF. Here the CDR3 DNA reads TGTCCCAGCAGTCCCTCAGGGGGCGCGGCAGATACGCAGTATTTT.

This clonotype was observed a handful of times. This sequence joins TRBV4-1 and TRBJ1-3; 7 positions agree with TRBD1. The CDR3 spans 14 residues. Germline loops: CDR1 MGHRA, CDR2 YSYEKL. With V trimmed by 3 bases and J by 4 bases, 3 bases remained unmatched. CDR3 nucleotides: TGCGCCAGCAGCCAGACAGGGTTGGGAAACACCATATATTTT. Residues: CASSQTGLGNTIYF.

This clonotype came up a few times. CDR3 in amino acids: CASSPSGASYEQYF. In nucleotides, the CDR3 is TGTGCCAGCAGCCCTAGCGGGGCCTCCTACGAGCAGTACTTC. The chain uses TRBV7-6 and TRBJ2-7; TRBD2 matches 9 bases. Germline V gene data show CDR1 as SGHVS and CDR2 as FNYEAQ. Losses at the gene ends were 5 bases for V and 0 bases for J; bases not matched to a gene: 2. The CDR3 is 14 residues long.

V is TRBV7-2 and J is TRBJ2-1, with 12 positions matching TRBD2. In germline, CDR1 is SGHTA, CDR2 FQGNSA. Germline trimming cut 5 bases from V and 10 bases from J; bases unmatched to any gene: 9. The CDR3 has 15 residues. CDR3 protein: CASSPSASGGVEQFF. The CDR3 DNA follows: TGTGCCAGCAGCCCCTCGGCTAGCGGGGGGGTAGAGCAGTTCTTC.

This chain links TRBV20-1 with TRBJ1-3; weak D call: TRBD1 (5 bases). Germline values: CDR1 DFQATT, CDR2 SNEGSKA (reference sequence). There are 14 residues in the CDR3. V was shortened by 3 bases and J by 9 bases, with 18 bases between the two germline ends. In nucleotides, the CDR3 is TGCAGTGCTAGGGCCGGGACCTCCTCATTCACCATATATTTT. It codes for CSARAGTSSFTIYF.

This clonotype was counted between two and nine times. This sequence joins TRBV20-1 and TRBJ2-7; tentatively, D is TRBD1 (6 bases). CDR3 length: 14 residues. In germline, CDR1 is DFQATT, CDR2 SNEGSKA (reference sequence). V was shortened by 4 bases and J by 3 bases, with 16 bases between the two germline ends. The CDR3 DNA is TGCAGTGCTAATCCGACAGAGGGGGACTACGAGCAGTACTTC. Amino acids: CSANPTEGDYEQYF.

This clonotype was seen ten or more times. The rearrangement links TRBV28 to TRBJ1-5; TRBD1 matches 7 bases. The germline CDR1 and CDR2 sequences are MDHEN and SYDVKM. With 4 bases clipped from V and 6 bases from J, the junction kept 6 bases outside the gene matches. The CDR3 is 14 residues long. The DNA for the CDR3 is TGTGCCAGCAGTTCAGGGGGATCGAGTCAGCCCCAGCATTTT. It translates to CASSSGGSSQPQHF.

V usage is TRBV7-2 and J usage is TRBJ2-3, with D perhaps matching TRBD2 (5 bases). Germline V gene lookup returns CDR1 SGHTA and CDR2 FQGNSA. The germline V and J ends were trimmed by 5 bases and 2 bases, with 8 bases remaining between them. There are 13 residues in the CDR3. The chain's CDR3 is CASSPDFTDTQYF. CDR3 sequence (DNA): TGTGCCAGCAGCCCGGACTTCACAGATACGCAGTATTTT.

V usage is TRBV7-2 and J usage is TRBJ1-1; no clear D. The germline V and J ends were trimmed by 8 bases and 2 bases, with 18 bases remaining between them. The germline V gene encodes CDR1 SGHTA and CDR2 FQGNSA. The CDR3 contains 15 residues. The CDR3 coding sequence is TGTGCCAGCGGCTACCTCGGGGTGACAAACACTGAAGCTTTCTTT. This gives the protein CASGYLGVTNTEAFF. Based on the CDR3 plus reference TRBV7-2 and TRBJ1-1, the full variable domain is GAGVSQSPSNKVTEKGKDVELRCDPISGHTALYWYRQSLGQGLEFLIYFQGNSAPDKSGLPSDRFSAERTGGSVSTLTIQRTQQEDSAVYLCASGYLGVTNTEAFFGQGTRLTVV.

The chain is built from TRBV12-3 or TRBV12-4 and TRBJ2-7; a possible D gene is TRBD1 (6 bases). The CDR3 runs to 15 residues. With 4 bases removed from V and 3 bases from J, the gap between germline ends came to 16 bases. The CDR3 sequence: CASSSKGVLNYEQYF. Written as DNA, the CDR3 is TGTGCCAGCAGTTCAAAGGGGGTCCTAAACTACGAGCAGTACTTC.

The CDR3 DNA reads as TGTGCCATCAGAGTTAACGCCGGGGGTAATGAGCAGTTCTTC. This codes for CAIRVNAGGNEQFF. This chain uses TRBV10-3 with TRBJ2-1, with TRBD2 as a possible D gene (6 bases). Trimming took 6 bases from V and 7 from J, leaving 16 bases between them. This CDR3 is 14 amino acids long. CDR1 and CDR2 from the germline V gene are ENHRY and SYGVKD.

This clonotype has at least ten counts. The chain couples TRBV7-8 to TRBJ1-5; D is possibly TRBD1 (5 bases). Germline V gene sequence: CDR1 SGHVS, CDR2 FQNEAQ. This CDR3 is 13 amino acids long. V lost 2 bases and J 6 bases, leaving 8 bases between the germline ends. CDR3 in amino acids: CASSLSGAQPQHF. CDR3 sequence (DNA): TGTGCCAGCAGCTTATCCGGGGCTCAGCCCCAGCATTTT.

The chain has TRBV6-6 and TRBJ1-2; TRBD1 matches 9 bases. CDR3 length equals 13 residues. In germline, CDR1 is MNHNY, CDR2 SVGAGI (reference sequence). J gave up 9 bases and V 11 bases, and 13 bases lay outside the gene matches. The CDR3 protein is CAGDDGQGTSYTF. As DNA, the CDR3 is TGTGCCGGCGATGATGGACAGGGGACTAGCTACACCTTC.

The chain joins TRBV7-2 to TRBJ2-5; the D is unclear. V gave up 3 bases and J gave up 5 bases, with 16 bases separating them. The CDR3 consists of 15 residues. Germline V CDR1 and CDR2: SGHTA, FQGNSA. In DNA form, the CDR3 reads TGTGCCAGCAGCTTCGGAGCTTTCACCGGGGAGACCCAGTACTTC. Amino acid sequence: CASSFGAFTGETQYF.

This CDR3 reads CASSRDRASTYEQYF. CDR3 DNA sequence: TGTGCCAGCAGTAGGGACAGGGCATCGACCTACGAGCAGTACTTC. This rearrangement joins TRBV2 to TRBJ2-7, with 9 nucleotides matching TRBD1. CDR1 SNHLY and CDR2 FYNNEI come from the germline V gene. The ends lost 5 bases at V and 2 bases at J; junction bases unmatched: 7. This CDR3 contains 15 residues.

The chain links TRBV4-2 to TRBJ1-1; D is undetermined. CDR1 and CDR2 (germline): LGHNA, YNFKEQ. The CDR3 contains 14 residues. The germline V and J ends were trimmed by 3 bases and 4 bases, with 12 bases remaining between them. In nucleotides, the CDR3 is TGTGCCAGCAGCCAGATAAAGGGAGCCACTGAAGCTTTCTTT. Amino acid sequence: CASSQIKGATEAFF.

At least ten counts were recorded for this clonotype. The chain joins TRBV7-2 to TRBJ1-1; 7 nucleotides agree with TRBD1. CDR1 and CDR2 from the germline V gene are SGHTA and FQGNSA. V gave up 7 bases and J gave up 0 bases; unmatched junction bases: 17. The length of the CDR3 is 18 residues. In DNA, the CDR3 is TGTGCCAGCACGCCTGTACTCAGGGGGTTGGGTATGAACACTGAAGCTTTCTTT. It is translated as CASTPVLRGLGMNTEAFF.

The chain couples TRBV7-2 to TRBJ1-4; D unresolved. The CDR3 runs to 15 residues. V lost 1 base and J lost 13, with 19 bases in between. CDR1 is SGHTA, CDR2 FQGNSA, per germline. CDR3 coding DNA: TGTGCCAGCAGCTTAGATAGGAGCAGGATTGAGGGACTGTTTTTT. This encodes CASSLDRSRIEGLFF.

This clonotype was recorded a few times. The J gene is TRBJ1-1, the V gene TRBV7-9, with D possibly TRBD1 on 6 matching bases. The V end was cut by 4 bases, the J end by 8 bases, with 11 bases between. CDR1 is SEHNR and CDR2 is FQNEAQ in the germline V gene (reference sequence). The length of the CDR3 is 12 residues. CDR3 sequence reads: CASSSDRLEAFF. CDR3 coding DNA: TGTGCCAGCAGCTCAGACAGGCTAGAAGCTTTCTTT. Full variable domain (rest looked up from reference TRBV7-9 and TRBJ1-1): DTGVSQNPRHKITKRGQNVTFRCDPISEHNRLYWYRQTLGQGPEFLTYFQNEAQLEKSRLLSDRFSAERPKGSFSTLEIQRTEQGDSAMYLCASSSDRLEAFFGQGTRLTVV.

V gene TRBV12-3 or TRBV12-4 combines with J gene TRBJ1-2; perhaps TRBD1 as D (5 bases). The CDR3 has 15 amino acids. V gave up 2 bases and J gave up 4 bases, with 14 bases separating them. DNA of the CDR3: TGTGCCAGCAGTTTAACCGGACATCCCGGCTATGGCTACACCTTC. This gives the protein CASSLTGHPGYGYTF.

This chain links TRBV6-6 with TRBJ1-2; no clear D gene. CDR1 MNHNY and CDR2 SVGAGI come from the germline V gene (reference sequence). Between the trimmed V and J ends, which lost 2 bases and 0 bases, there was a span of 7 bases. This CDR3 has 14 amino acids. The CDR3, as DNA: TGTGCCAGCAGTTACCCCAGTTCTAACTATGGCTACACCTTC. Translation gives CASSYPSSNYGYTF.

The chain has TRBV19 and TRBJ1-2; unclear D gene. V was clipped by 6 bases and J by 1 base, with 3 bases between them. The CDR3 sequence is 11 residues long. Germline CDR1 is LNHDA and CDR2 is SQIVND (reference sequence). CDR3 nucleotides: TGTGCCAGTAGGGATAACTATGGCTACACCTTC. Its translation is CASRDNYGYTF. The entire variable domain, with the rest obtained from reference TRBV19 and TRBJ1-2, is as follows: DGGITQSPKYLFRKEGQNVTLSCEQNLNHDAMYWYRQDPGQGLRLIYYSQIVNDFQKGDIAEGYSVSREKKESFPLTVTSAQKNPTAFYLCASRDNYGYTFGSGTRLTVV.